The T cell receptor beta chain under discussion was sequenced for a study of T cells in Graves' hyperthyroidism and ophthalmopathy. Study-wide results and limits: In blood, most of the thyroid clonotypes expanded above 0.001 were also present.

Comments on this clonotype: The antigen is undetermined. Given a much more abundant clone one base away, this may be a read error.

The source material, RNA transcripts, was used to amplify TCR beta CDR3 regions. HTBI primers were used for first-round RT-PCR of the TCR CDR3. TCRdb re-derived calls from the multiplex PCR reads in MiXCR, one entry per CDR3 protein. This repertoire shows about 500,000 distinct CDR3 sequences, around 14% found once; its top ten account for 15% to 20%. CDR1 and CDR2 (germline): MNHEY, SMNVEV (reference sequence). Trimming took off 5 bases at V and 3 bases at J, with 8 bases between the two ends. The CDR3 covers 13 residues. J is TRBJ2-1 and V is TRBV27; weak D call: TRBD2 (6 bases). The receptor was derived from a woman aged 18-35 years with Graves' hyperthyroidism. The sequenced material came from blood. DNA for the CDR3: TGTGCCAGCAGTAGGAGGGTCTACAATGAGCAGTTCTTC. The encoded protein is CASSRRVYNEQFF.